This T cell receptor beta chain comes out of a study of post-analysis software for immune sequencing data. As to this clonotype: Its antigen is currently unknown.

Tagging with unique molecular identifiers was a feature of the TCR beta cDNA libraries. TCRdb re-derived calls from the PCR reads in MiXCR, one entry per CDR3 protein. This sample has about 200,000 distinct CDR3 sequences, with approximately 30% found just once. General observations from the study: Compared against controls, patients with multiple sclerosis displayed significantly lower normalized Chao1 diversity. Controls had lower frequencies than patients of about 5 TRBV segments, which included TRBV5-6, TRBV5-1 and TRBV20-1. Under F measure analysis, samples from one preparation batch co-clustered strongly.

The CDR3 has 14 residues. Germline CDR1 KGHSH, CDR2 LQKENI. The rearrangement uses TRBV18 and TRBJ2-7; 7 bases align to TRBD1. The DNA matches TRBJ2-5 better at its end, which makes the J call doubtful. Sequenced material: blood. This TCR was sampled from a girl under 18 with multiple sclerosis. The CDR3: CASSDNRGQETQYF. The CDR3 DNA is TGTGCCAGCTCAGACAACAGGGGACAAGAGACCCAGTACTTC.